The entry below gives a single TCR beta chain sequence along with its context. Source study methods: Using reference gene primer amplification, nucleated cell counts were estimated. Clones were read by immunoSEQ multiplex PCR, and TCRdb kept only the in-frame ones, dropping some. V, J and clone size reflect that table, while D and trimming were determined from the DNA. The sample holds 200,000 to 250,000 clones, approximately 90% seen once. During active infection, Seattle patients enrolled and were then monitored through disease. The data were taken from a study of blood T cell repertoires in COVID-19. Study-wide background: Collection of acute and convalescent COVID-19 samples took place in the United States, Italy and Spain.

The ends lost 6 bases at V and 3 bases at J; junction bases unmatched: 7. CDR3 length equals 14 residues. Germline V gene data show CDR1 as KGHSH and CDR2 as LQKENI. The clonotype comes from a man younger than 40 with COVID-19, enrolled during active disease. The material sequenced was peripheral blood. The chain has TRBV18 and TRBJ1-1; 7 bases agree with TRBD1. Written as DNA, the CDR3 is TGTGCCAGCTCGACAGGGATGCCTCACACTGAAGCTTTCTTT. It yields the protein CASSTGMPHTEAFF.